This entry concerns a single T cell receptor (beta chain). Its target is not known. Unique molecular identifiers were added to individual cDNA molecules. TCRdb passed the 5' RACE reads through MiXCR, listing each CDR3 protein once. The sample includes about 50,000 distinct CDR3 sequences, 6% to 8% of them seen just once. This record comes from a study of early T cells in non-severe SARS-CoV-2 infection. Study context: Unsorted whole blood bulk RNA was sequenced, with unpaired chains.

The CDR3 totals 15 residues. Overall study results and limits: Matching with VDJdb favored anti-spike CD8 responses (missing private and CD4 specificities).

The chain couples TRBV21-1 to TRBJ2-7; the table's D call, TRBD1, has no DNA check behind it. TRBV21-1 is tagged as a pseudogene. This receptor was taken from an adult who was a healthcare worker with PCR-confirmed SARS-CoV-2 infection or an uninfected control (not recorded which). The sample in question was whole blood, obtained at baseline. CDR3 residues: CASSCKGQAIYEQYF. The CDR3, as DNA: TGTGCCAGCAGCTGCAAGGGACAGGCCATCTACGAGCAGTACTTC.